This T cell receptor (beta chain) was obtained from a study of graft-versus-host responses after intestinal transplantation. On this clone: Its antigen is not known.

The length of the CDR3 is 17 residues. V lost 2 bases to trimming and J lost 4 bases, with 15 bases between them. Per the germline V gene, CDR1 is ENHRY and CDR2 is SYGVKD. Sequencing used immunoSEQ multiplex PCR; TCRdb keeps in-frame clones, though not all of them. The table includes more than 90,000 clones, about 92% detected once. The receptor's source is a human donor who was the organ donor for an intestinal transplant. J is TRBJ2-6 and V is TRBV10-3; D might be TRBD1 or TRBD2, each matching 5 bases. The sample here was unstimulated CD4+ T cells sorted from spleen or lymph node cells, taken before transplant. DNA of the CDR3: TGTGCCATCAGTGAGGTTCGGGACGTGGAGGGGGCCAACGTCCTGACTTTC. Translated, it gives CAISEVRDVEGANVLTF.